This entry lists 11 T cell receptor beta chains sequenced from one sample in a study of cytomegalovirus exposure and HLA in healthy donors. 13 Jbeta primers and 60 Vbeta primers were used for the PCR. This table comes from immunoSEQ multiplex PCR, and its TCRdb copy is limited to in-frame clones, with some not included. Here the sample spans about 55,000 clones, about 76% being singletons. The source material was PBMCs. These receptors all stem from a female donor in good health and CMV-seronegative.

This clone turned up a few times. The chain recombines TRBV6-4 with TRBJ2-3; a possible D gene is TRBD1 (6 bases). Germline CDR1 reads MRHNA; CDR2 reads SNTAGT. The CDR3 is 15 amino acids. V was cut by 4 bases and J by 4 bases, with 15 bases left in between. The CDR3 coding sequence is TGTGCCAGCAGTGCTGATCCCGGGACACCAGATACGCAGTATTTT. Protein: CASSADPGTPDTQYF.

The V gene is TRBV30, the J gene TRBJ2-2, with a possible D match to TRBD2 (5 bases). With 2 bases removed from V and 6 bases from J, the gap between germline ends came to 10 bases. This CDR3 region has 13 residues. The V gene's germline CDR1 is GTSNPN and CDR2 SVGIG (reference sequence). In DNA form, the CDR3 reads TGTGCCTGGAGTCGGGGATGGCCCGGGGAGCTGTTTTTT. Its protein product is CAWSRGWPGELFF.

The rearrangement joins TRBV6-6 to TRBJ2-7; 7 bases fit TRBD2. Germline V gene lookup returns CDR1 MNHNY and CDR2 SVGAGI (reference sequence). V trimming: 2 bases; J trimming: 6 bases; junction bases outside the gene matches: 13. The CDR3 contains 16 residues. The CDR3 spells CASSYGASGTLREQYF. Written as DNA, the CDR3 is TGTGCCAGCAGTTACGGGGCTAGCGGTACCCTACGCGAGCAGTACTTC.

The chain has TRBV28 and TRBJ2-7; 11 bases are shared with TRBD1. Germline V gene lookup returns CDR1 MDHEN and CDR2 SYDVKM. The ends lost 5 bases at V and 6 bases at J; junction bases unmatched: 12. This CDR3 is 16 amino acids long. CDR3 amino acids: CASSLTLGQGGGEQYF. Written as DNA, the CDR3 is TGTGCCAGCAGTCTTACCCTGGGACAGGGGGGGGGCGAGCAGTACTTC.

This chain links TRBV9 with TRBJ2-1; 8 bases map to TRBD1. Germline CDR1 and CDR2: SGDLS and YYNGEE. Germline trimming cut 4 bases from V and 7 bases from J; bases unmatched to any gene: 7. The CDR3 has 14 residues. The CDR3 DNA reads TGTGCCAGCAGCAGGGGACAGGCGGAAAATGAGCAGTTCTTC. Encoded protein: CASSRGQAENEQFF.

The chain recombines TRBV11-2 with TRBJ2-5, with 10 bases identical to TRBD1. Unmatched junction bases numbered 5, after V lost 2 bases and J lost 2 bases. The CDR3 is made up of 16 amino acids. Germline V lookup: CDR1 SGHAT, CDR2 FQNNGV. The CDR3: CASSLLGQGGQETQYF. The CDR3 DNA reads TGTGCCAGCAGCTTATTAGGACAGGGGGGTCAAGAGACCCAGTACTTC.

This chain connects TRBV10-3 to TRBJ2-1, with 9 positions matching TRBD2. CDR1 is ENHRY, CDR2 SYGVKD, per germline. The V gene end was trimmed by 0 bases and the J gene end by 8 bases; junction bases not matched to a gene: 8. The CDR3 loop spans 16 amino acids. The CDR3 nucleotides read TGTGCCATCAGTGAGTCGGGCGGGGGGGTCGAAGATGAGCAGTTCTTC. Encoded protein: CAISESGGGVEDEQFF.

Here the CDR3 DNA reads TGTGCCAGCAGCGTAGTGTCTAGCGTTCAAGAGACCCAGTACTTC. It is translated as CASSVVSSVQETQYF. This chain uses TRBV9 with TRBJ2-5; possible D gene TRBD2, 6 bases. V shed 0 bases and J shed 2 bases, with 11 bases lying between them. The germline CDR1 and CDR2 sequences are SGDLS and YYNGEE. The CDR3 runs 15 residues.

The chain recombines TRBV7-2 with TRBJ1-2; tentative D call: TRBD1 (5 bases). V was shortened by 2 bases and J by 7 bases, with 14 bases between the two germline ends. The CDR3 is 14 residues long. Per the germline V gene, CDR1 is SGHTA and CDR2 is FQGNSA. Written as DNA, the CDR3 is TGTGCCAGCAGCTTACTAAGGGGATCCGGTGGCTACACCTTC. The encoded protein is CASSLLRGSGGYTF. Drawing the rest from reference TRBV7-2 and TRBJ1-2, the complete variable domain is GAGVSQSPSNKVTEKGKDVELRCDPISGHTALYWYRQSLGQGLEFLIYFQGNSAPDKSGLPSDRFSAERTGGSVSTLTIQRTQQEDSAVYLCASSLLRGSGGYTFGSGTRLTVV.

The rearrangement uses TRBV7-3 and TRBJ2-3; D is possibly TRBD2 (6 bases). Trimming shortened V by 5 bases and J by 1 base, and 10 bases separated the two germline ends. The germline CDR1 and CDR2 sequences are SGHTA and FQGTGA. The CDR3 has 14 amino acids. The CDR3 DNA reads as TGTGCCAGCAGCGTTAGCGGAGGCACAGATACGCAGTATTTT. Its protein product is CASSVSGGTDTQYF.

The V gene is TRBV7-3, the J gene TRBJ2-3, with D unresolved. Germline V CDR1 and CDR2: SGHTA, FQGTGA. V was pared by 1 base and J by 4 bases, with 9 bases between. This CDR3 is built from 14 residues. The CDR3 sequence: CASSLMSSSDTQYF. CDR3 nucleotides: TGTGCCAGCAGCTTAATGAGTAGCTCAGATACGCAGTATTTT.